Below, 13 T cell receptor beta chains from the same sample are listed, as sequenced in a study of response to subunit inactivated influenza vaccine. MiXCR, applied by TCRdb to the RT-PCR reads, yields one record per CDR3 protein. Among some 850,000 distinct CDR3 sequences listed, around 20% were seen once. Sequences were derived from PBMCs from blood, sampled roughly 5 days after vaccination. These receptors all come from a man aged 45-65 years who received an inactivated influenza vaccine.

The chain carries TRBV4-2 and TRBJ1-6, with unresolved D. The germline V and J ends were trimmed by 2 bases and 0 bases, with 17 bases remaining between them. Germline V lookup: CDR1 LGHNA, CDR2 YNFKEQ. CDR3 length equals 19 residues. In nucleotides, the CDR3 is TGTGCCAGCAGCCAAAATTGGATGGGAGTGAGCTCCTATAATTCACCCCTCCACTTT. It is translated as CASSQNWMGVSSYNSPLHF.

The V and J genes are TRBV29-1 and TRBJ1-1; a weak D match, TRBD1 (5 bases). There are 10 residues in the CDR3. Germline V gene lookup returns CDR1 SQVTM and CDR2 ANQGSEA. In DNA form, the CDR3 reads TGCAGTTTCAGGGAATCTGAAGCTTTCTTT. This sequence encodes CSFRESEAFF.

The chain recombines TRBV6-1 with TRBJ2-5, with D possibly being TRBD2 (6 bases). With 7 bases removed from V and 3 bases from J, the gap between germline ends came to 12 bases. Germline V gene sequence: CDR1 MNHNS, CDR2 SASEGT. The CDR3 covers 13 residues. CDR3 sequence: CASNKLAEETQYF. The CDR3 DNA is TGTGCCAGCAATAAACTAGCAGAAGAGACCCAGTACTTC.

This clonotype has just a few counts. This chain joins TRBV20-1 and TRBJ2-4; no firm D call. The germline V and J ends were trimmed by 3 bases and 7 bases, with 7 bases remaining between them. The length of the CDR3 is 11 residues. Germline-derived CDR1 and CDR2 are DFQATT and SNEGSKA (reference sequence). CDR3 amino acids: CSASLINIQYF. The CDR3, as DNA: TGCAGTGCTAGCCTGATTAACATTCAGTACTTC.

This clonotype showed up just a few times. The CDR3 DNA reads as TGTGCCAGCAGTCCATGGGGGTTACGAGCTTTCTTT. Its translation: CASSPWGLRAFF. V gene TRBV27 combines with J gene TRBJ1-1, with D perhaps matching TRBD1 (5 bases). Trimming stripped 5 bases from V and 10 bases from J, with 14 bases between. Per the germline V gene, CDR1 is MNHEY and CDR2 is SMNVEV (reference sequence). The CDR3 length is 12 residues.

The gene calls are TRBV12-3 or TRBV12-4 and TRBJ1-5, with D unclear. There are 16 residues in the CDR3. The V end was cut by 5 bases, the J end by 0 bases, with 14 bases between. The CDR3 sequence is CASSPGHPFSNQPQHF. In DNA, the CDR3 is TGTGCCAGCAGTCCCGGCCACCCCTTTAGCAATCAGCCCCAGCATTTT.

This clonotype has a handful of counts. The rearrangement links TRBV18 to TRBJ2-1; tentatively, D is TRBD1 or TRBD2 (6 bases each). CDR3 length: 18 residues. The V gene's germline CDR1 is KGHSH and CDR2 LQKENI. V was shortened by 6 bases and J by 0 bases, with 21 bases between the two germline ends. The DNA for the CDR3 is TGTGCCAGCTCCCCGGGCGGGGACACCTCTAGCTCCTACAATGAGCAGTTCTTC. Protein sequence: CASSPGGDTSSSYNEQFF.

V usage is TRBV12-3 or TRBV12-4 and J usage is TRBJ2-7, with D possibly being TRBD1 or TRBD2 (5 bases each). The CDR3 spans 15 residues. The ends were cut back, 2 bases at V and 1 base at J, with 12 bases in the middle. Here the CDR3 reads CASSLNGGSSYEQYF. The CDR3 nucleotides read TGTGCCAGCAGTTTAAATGGGGGATCATCCTACGAGCAGTACTTC.

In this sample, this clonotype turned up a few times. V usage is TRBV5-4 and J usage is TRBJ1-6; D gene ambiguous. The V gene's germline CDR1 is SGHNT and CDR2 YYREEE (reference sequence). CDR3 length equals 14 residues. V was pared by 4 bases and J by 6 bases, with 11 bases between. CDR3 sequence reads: CASSPDPVNSPLHF. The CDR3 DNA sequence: TGTGCCAGCAGCCCGGACCCCGTTAATTCACCCCTCCACTTT.

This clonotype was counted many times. The CDR3 DNA reads as TGTGCCAGCAGCCCCCTCGGAGGGGGAGGGACTGAAGCTTTCTTT. Translated: CASSPLGGGGTEAFF. The rearrangement joins TRBV7-2 to TRBJ1-1; D perhaps matches TRBD1 (6 bases). Trimming shortened V by 5 bases and J by 5 bases, and 18 bases separated the two germline ends. The CDR3 spans 15 residues. Germline CDR1 reads SGHTA; CDR2 reads FQGNSA.

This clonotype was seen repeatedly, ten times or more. The CDR3 DNA sequence: TGTGCCAGCAGCTCTAACCCGGACAGGGTGGGAAACACCATATATTTT. Translated, it gives CASSSNPDRVGNTIYF. V and J are TRBV5-5 and TRBJ1-3; TRBD1 agrees at 8 bases. CDR3 length: 16 amino acids. The V and J ends lost 3 bases and 4 bases, in that order; junction bases with no gene match: 9. CDR1 is SGHKS and CDR2 is YYEKEE in the germline V gene (reference sequence). Drawing the rest from reference TRBV5-5 and TRBJ1-3, the complete variable domain is DAGVTQSPTHLIKTRGQQVTLRCSPISGHKSVSWYQQVLGQGPQFIFQYYEKEERGRGNFPDRFSARQFPNYSSELNVNALLLGDSALYLCASSSNPDRVGNTIYFGEGSWLTVV.

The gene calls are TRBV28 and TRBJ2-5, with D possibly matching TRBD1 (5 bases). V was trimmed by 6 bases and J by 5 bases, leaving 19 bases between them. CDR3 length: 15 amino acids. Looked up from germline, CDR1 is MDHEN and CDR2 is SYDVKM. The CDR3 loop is CASSSRLAGLETQYF. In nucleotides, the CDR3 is TGTGCCAGCAGCTCGAGGTTGGCAGGGCTGGAGACCCAGTACTTC.

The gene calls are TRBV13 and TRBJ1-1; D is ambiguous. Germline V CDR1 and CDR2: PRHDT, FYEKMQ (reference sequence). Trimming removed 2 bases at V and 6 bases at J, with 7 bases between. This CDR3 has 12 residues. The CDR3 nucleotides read TGTGCCAGCAGCTTATTGGGAGCTGAAGCTTTCTTT. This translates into CASSLLGAEAFF.